The 21 T cell receptor beta chains listed next were all sequenced from one sample in a study of a mutant IDH1 vaccine in newly diagnosed glioma. The time point is: baseline, week 1 (first vaccination visit). Sample treatment: pre-vaccination baseline after standard-of-care therapy. Profiled with immunoSEQ multiplex PCR; TCRdb holds only in-frame clones, not every one. This sample has around 82,000 clones, with 82% found just once. Sequenced here: PBMCs, sampled from a glioma patient treated with radiotherapy, temozolomide or both. The receptor set was obtained from a man aged 40-50 years with glioma. Some clones in this sample may be carry-over from other donors' samples.

The chain is built from TRBV6-5 and TRBJ1-5, with unresolved D. V was cut by 5 bases and J by 2 bases, with 13 bases left in between. Germline CDR1 MNHEY, CDR2 SVGAGI. The CDR3 contains 15 residues. CDR3 sequence: CASSRIWGGNQPQHF. Written as DNA, the CDR3 is TGTGCCAGCAGTCGAATTTGGGGAGGCAATCAGCCCCAGCATTTT.

The gene calls are TRBV4-1 and TRBJ1-3; D is possibly TRBD1 (6 bases). Germline values: CDR1 MGHRA, CDR2 YSYEKL. CDR3 length equals 16 residues. Trimming stripped 0 bases from V and 3 bases from J, with 12 bases between. The DNA for the CDR3 is TGCGCCAGCAGCCAAGAGGGGGCCGTCTTTGGAAACACCATATATTTT. Translation gives CASSQEGAVFGNTIYF.

The chain employs TRBV6-5 and TRBJ2-3, with 7 bases matching TRBD1. This CDR3 is 15 amino acids long. Germline V gene lookup returns CDR1 MNHEY and CDR2 SVGAGI. The trim removed 6 bases at V and 4 bases at J, leaving 10 bases unmatched. The CDR3 nucleotides are TGTGCCAGCAGCCGACAGGGCTCGCGGTCAGATACGCAGTATTTT. It translates to CASSRQGSRSDTQYF.

The rearrangement links TRBV5-5 to TRBJ2-3; D gene ambiguous. Germline-derived CDR1 and CDR2 are SGHKS and YYEKEE (reference sequence). This CDR3 is 12 amino acids long. Trimming stripped 4 bases from V and 2 bases from J, with 5 bases between. The CDR3, as DNA: TGTGCCAGCAGCGACACCACAGATACGCAGTATTTT. This encodes CASSDTTDTQYF.

This clone turned up a few times. The rearrangement uses TRBV30 and TRBJ2-5; 11 bases fit TRBD2. This CDR3 contains 18 residues. The V segment lost 2 bases and the J segment 1 base; nucleotides outside the gene matches: 12. Germline V CDR1 and CDR2: GTSNPN, SVGIG (reference sequence). The CDR3 here is CAWSTWTSGFRGQETQYF. The DNA of the CDR3 is TGTGCCTGGAGTACCTGGACTAGCGGGTTTAGGGGCCAAGAGACCCAGTACTTC.

This chain joins TRBV5-1 and TRBJ1-1; no clear D. The V gene's germline CDR1 is SGHRS and CDR2 YFSETQ. Trimming removed 1 base at V and 1 base at J, with 5 bases between. The CDR3 extends over 13 amino acids. As DNA, the CDR3 is TGCGCCAGCAGCTTGCTGGAGAACACTGAAGCTTTCTTT. Its translation: CASSLLENTEAFF. Full variable domain (missing parts from reference TRBV5-1 and TRBJ1-1): KAGVTQTPRYLIKTRGQQVTLSCSPISGHRSVSWYQQTPGQGLQFLFEYFSETQRNKGNFPGRFSGRQFSNSRSEMNVSTLELGDSALYLCASSLLENTEAFFGQGTRLTVV.

This sequence joins TRBV30 and TRBJ2-3; tentatively, D is TRBD2 (6 bases). Germline V gene sequence: CDR1 GTSNPN, CDR2 SVGIG (reference sequence). The CDR3 extends over 14 amino acids. V shed 2 bases and J shed 8 bases, with 17 bases lying between them. The DNA of the CDR3 is TGTGCCTGGAGTATAGCGGCCTCCACGAGTACGCAGTATTTT. Residues: CAWSIAASTSTQYF.

V and J are TRBV5-5 and TRBJ1-1, with TRBD1 matching over 8 bases. This CDR3 has 14 residues. V dropped 0 bases and J dropped 5; count of bases not matched to a gene: 3. The germline gives CDR1 SGHKS, CDR2 YYEKEE (reference sequence). DNA for the CDR3: TGTGCCAGCAGCTTGGGACAGGGGAGTACTGAAGCTTTCTTT. It codes for CASSLGQGSTEAFF.

This clone turned up a few times. V usage is TRBV5-4 and J usage is TRBJ1-2; D not certain. V was cut by 3 bases and J by 5 bases, with 17 bases left in between. Per the germline V gene, CDR1 is SGHNT and CDR2 is YYREEE (reference sequence). CDR3 size: 15 residues. CDR3 region: CASSSDPGLGYGYTF. In DNA, the CDR3 is TGTGCCAGCAGCTCGGACCCAGGTCTTGGGTATGGCTACACCTTC.

The V call is TRBV5-1, the J call TRBJ1-1; no reliable D call. Germline V gene sequence: CDR1 SGHRS, CDR2 YFSETQ. V was shortened by 1 base and J by 0 bases, with 10 bases between the two germline ends. The CDR3 loop spans 15 amino acids. CDR3 residues: CASSLNGQLNTEAFF. The CDR3 bases are TGCGCCAGCAGCTTGAACGGGCAGCTGAACACTGAAGCTTTCTTT.

J is TRBJ2-7 and V is TRBV2, with 8 bases fitting TRBD1. This CDR3 is built from 12 residues. V gave up 10 bases and J gave up 0 bases; unmatched junction bases: 2. CDR1 SNHLY and CDR2 FYNNEI come from the germline V gene. In DNA, the CDR3 is TGTGCCACGACAGGGGACTCCTACGAGCAGTACTTC. This gives the protein CATTGDSYEQYF.

The chain carries TRBV6-1 and TRBJ1-6, with D maybe TRBD1 (6 bases). The length of the CDR3 is 13 residues. The V and J ends lost 6 bases and 6 bases respectively, with 9 bases between them. Per the germline V gene, CDR1 is MNHNS and CDR2 is SASEGT. The CDR3 DNA sequence: TGTGCCAGCAGAGCGGACAGTAATTCACCCCTCCACTTT. This codes for CASRADSNSPLHF.

The chain links TRBV5-1 to TRBJ2-1; weak D call: TRBD1 (6 bases). The CDR3 runs to 15 residues. Between the trimmed V and J ends, which lost 5 bases and 2 bases, there was a span of 14 bases. In germline, CDR1 is SGHRS, CDR2 YFSETQ. The DNA for the CDR3 is TGCGCCAGCAGTCGTACAGGGCAGACCTACAATGAGCAGTTCTTC. As protein: CASSRTGQTYNEQFF.

This chain uses TRBV2 with TRBJ2-7, with D tentatively TRBD1 (5 bases). The CDR3 loop spans 14 amino acids. V lost 7 bases and J lost 3, with 16 bases in between. Germline V gene data show CDR1 as SNHLY and CDR2 as FYNNEI. The CDR3 DNA reads TGTGCCAGCAACCCCAGGGCGCTCAACTACGAGCAGTACTTC. Translating it yields CASNPRALNYEQYF.

This chain links TRBV6-5 with TRBJ1-4; perhaps TRBD1 as D (6 bases). V lost 6 bases and J lost 2, with 10 bases in between. This CDR3 spans 14 amino acids. CDR1 and CDR2 from the germline V gene are MNHEY and SVGAGI. CDR3 DNA sequence: TGTGCCAGCAGAAGCGGGGGCACTAATGAAAAACTGTTTTTT. This gives the protein CASRSGGTNEKLFF.

The V and J genes are TRBV5-6 and TRBJ1-2, with 7 bases lining up with TRBD1. The CDR3 runs 14 residues. Germline loops: CDR1 SGHDT, CDR2 YYEEEE. Trimming at V came to 4 bases and at J to 2 bases, leaving 5 bases not matched to a gene. The chain's CDR3 is CASSQGDSNYGYTF. The CDR3 DNA reads TGTGCCAGCAGCCAAGGGGACAGCAACTATGGCTACACCTTC.

This clone was seen only a few times. The V gene is TRBV10-1, the J gene TRBJ1-2; no reliable D call. This CDR3 comprises 13 residues. Germline CDR1 and CDR2: WNHNN and SYGVQD (reference sequence). Trimming removed 6 bases at V and 3 bases at J, with 11 bases between. The CDR3 DNA reads TGCGCCAGCAGCCCCGAGATTGACTATGGCTACACCTTC. It yields the protein CASSPEIDYGYTF.

As for this clone: Distinct nucleotide sequences in the sample also encode this CDR3. V and J are TRBV15 and TRBJ1-5; D perhaps matches TRBD1 (5 bases). Trimming stripped 0 bases from V and 5 bases from J, with 5 bases between. This CDR3 has 13 amino acids. Germline loops: CDR1 LNHNV, CDR2 YYDKDF (reference sequence). CDR3 protein: CATSREGDQPQHF. The CDR3 nucleotides are TGTGCCACCAGCAGAGAGGGGGATCAGCCCCAGCATTTT.

This clone came up a few times. This chain joins TRBV30 and TRBJ1-1; D possibly corresponds to TRBD1 (5 bases). The CDR3 has 14 amino acids. CDR1 and CDR2 from the germline V gene are GTSNPN and SVGIG (reference sequence). V was cut by 2 bases and J by 1 base, with 11 bases left in between. The CDR3 is CAWSKTTGNTEAFF. CDR3 DNA: TGTGCCTGGAGTAAAACAACAGGGAACACTGAAGCTTTCTTT. Supplemented by reference TRBV30 and TRBJ1-1, the full variable domain reads SQTIHQWPATLVQPVGSPLSLECTVEGTSNPNLYWYRQAAGRGLQLLFYSVGIGQISSEVPQNLSASRPQDRQFILSSKKLLLSDSGFYLCAWSKTTGNTEAFFGQGTRLTVV.

This chain links TRBV2 with TRBJ2-3; the D is unclear. Trimming shortened V by 6 bases and J by 0 bases, and 13 bases separated the two germline ends. The CDR3 runs 15 residues. The germline gives CDR1 SNHLY, CDR2 FYNNEI. The CDR3 protein is CASSRDWSSTDTQYF. The DNA for the CDR3 is TGTGCCAGCAGCCGCGACTGGTCTAGCACAGATACGCAGTATTTT.

V usage is TRBV23-1 and J usage is TRBJ1-1; D possibly corresponds to TRBD1 (6 bases). TRBV23-1 is an ORF for which the function is uncertain. Trimming took off 4 bases at V and 2 bases at J, with 17 bases between the two ends. The CDR3 consists of 16 residues. CDR3 nucleotide sequence: TGCGCCAGCAGTCTCAATCGGCAGGGGACCAACACTGAAGCTTTCTTT. Translating it yields CASSLNRQGTNTEAFF.